This TCR beta chain was observed in a study of T-cell memory formation after mild COVID-19. Using its own MiXCR run on the 5' RACE reads, TCRdb lists one record per CDR3 protein. The repertoire includes approximately 340,000 distinct CDR3 sequences, more than 15% of them detected once, and 20% to 25% sits in the top ten. With 4 bases clipped from V and 4 bases from J, the junction kept 4 bases outside the gene matches. The CDR3 covers 15 residues. Germline CDR1 is LGHDT and CDR2 is YNNKEL (reference sequence). The sample comprised PBMCs or a T cell subset sorted from them (not recorded which). The chain combines TRBV3-1 with TRBJ1-4, with 9 bases lining up with TRBD1. The sequence was obtained from a man younger than 30 who had mild COVID-19 (a few samples of this study predate the infection). Cell type and time point are not known. In DNA, the CDR3 is TGTGCCAGCAGCCTGGCGGGACAGGGTAATGAAAAACTGTTTTTT. It codes for CASSLAGQGNEKLFF.